The next 17 T cell receptor beta chains were all read from a single sample in a study of blood T cells in healthy people across ages. A J-beta primer mix and a sample-barcoded 5' primer were used in a second PCR of roughly 6 to 11 cycles. Using its own MiXCR run on the 5' RACE reads, TCRdb lists one record per CDR3 protein. The repertoire includes 500,000 to 600,000 distinct CDR3 sequences, 27% of them detected once, and approximately 18% sits in the top ten. Sequences were obtained from blood. The receptors shown here come from a woman in her 70s in good health.

The rearrangement links TRBV12-3 or TRBV12-4 to TRBJ2-7, with TRBD2 identical over 7 bases. The CDR3 loop spans 12 amino acids. The V and J ends lost 7 bases and 3 bases, in that order; junction bases with no gene match: 3. CDR3 coding DNA: TGTGCCAGCATTACTAGCGACTACGAGCAGTACTTC. Translated, it gives CASITSDYEQYF.

A note on this clonotype: The junction departs from the called germline gene at one end, perhaps through a read error. The J gene is TRBJ1-4, the V gene TRBV20-1; D gene unclear. Germline V gene sequence: CDR1 DFQATT, CDR2 SNEGSKA (reference sequence). The CDR3 length is 13 residues. CDR3 sequence: CSARREDAEELFF. The CDR3 bases are TGCAGTGCTAGGAGGGAAGACGCTGAAGAACTGTTTTTT.

This chain joins TRBV12-3 or TRBV12-4 and TRBJ2-1, with 14 bases lining up with TRBD2. V trimming: 9 bases; J trimming: 0 bases; junction bases outside the gene matches: 13. CDR3 length: 19 amino acids. CDR3 in amino acids: CAREKGLAGESCSYNEQFF. The CDR3 bases are TGTGCCAGGGAAAAGGGACTAGCGGGAGAGTCCTGCTCCTACAATGAGCAGTTCTTC.

J is TRBJ1-2 and V is TRBV4-1; D unresolved. The CDR3 loop spans 16 amino acids. V was pared by 4 bases and J by 0 bases, with 15 bases between. CDR1 is MGHRA, CDR2 YSYEKL, per germline. The CDR3 nucleotides are TGCGCCAGCAGCCCTGACGTTAGCTTAGCTAACTATGGCTACACCTTC. This encodes CASSPDVSLANYGYTF.

This clonotype came up a few times. The chain links TRBV20-1 to TRBJ1-2; no definite D call. The CDR3 has 14 residues. CDR1 is DFQATT, CDR2 SNEGSKA, per germline (reference sequence). V was clipped by 4 bases and J by 7 bases, with 19 bases between them. This CDR3 is CSATKDPTWTGYTF. CDR3 DNA: TGCAGTGCTACCAAAGACCCCACTTGGACTGGCTACACCTTC.

The V and J genes are TRBV27 and TRBJ1-2; a possible D gene is TRBD1 (6 bases). CDR1 is MNHEY and CDR2 is SMNVEV in the germline V gene (reference sequence). V lost 2 bases and J 0 bases, leaving 10 bases between the germline ends. The CDR3 loop spans 15 amino acids. The CDR3 reads CASSLMDSPNYGYTF. DNA of the CDR3: TGTGCCAGCAGTTTAATGGACAGCCCTAACTATGGCTACACCTTC.

This clonotype was detected only a few times. In DNA form, the CDR3 reads TGTGCCAGCAGTGCCTCAGCTTCCTACAATGAGCAGTTCTTC. This sequence encodes CASSASASYNEQFF. The chain recombines TRBV25-1 with TRBJ2-1; D gene uncertain. The CDR3 spans 14 residues. The V gene's germline CDR1 is MGHDK and CDR2 SYGVNS. The V end lost 4 bases, the J end lost 1 base, and 8 bases lay between the germline ends.

This clonotype has more than one count but fewer than ten. This CDR3 is CASSLRGGGDTGELFF. Here the CDR3 DNA reads TGTGCCAGCAGCTTGCGCGGCGGGGGTGACACCGGGGAGCTGTTTTTT. This rearrangement joins TRBV3-1 to TRBJ2-2; 7 bases line up with TRBD2. The V segment lost 5 bases and the J segment 3 bases; nucleotides outside the gene matches: 9. In germline, CDR1 is LGHDT, CDR2 YNNKEL (reference sequence). The CDR3 extends over 16 amino acids.

This chain uses TRBV4-2 with TRBJ1-2, with TRBD1 matching over 7 bases. This CDR3 is built from 14 residues. Unmatched junction bases numbered 6, after V lost 0 bases and J lost 8 bases. Germline CDR1 LGHNA, CDR2 YNFKEQ. CDR3 in DNA: TGTGCCAGCAGCCAAGATAGGGGGCAAGGAGGCTACACCTTC. Residues: CASSQDRGQGGYTF.

The sample holds many counts of this clonotype. The chain joins TRBV7-2 to TRBJ2-5; TRBD2 matches 7 bases. CDR3 size: 16 residues. V gave up 2 bases and J gave up 4 bases; unmatched junction bases: 10. Germline V CDR1 and CDR2: SGHTA, FQGNSA. This chain's CDR3 is CASSLRGAGTPETQYF. The CDR3 nucleotides read TGTGCCAGCAGCTTACGGGGAGCGGGGACCCCAGAGACCCAGTACTTC.

The chain recombines TRBV18 with TRBJ1-5, with TRBD1 matching over 9 bases. V was pared by 5 bases and J by 7 bases, with 3 bases of the junction left unmatched. This CDR3 has 13 residues. Germline lookup yields CDR1 KGHSH and CDR2 LQKENI. In nucleotides, the CDR3 is TGTGCCAGCTCATCGGGACAGGGCCAGCCCCAGCATTTT. This codes for CASSSGQGQPQHF.

The J gene is TRBJ2-1, the V gene TRBV10-3; D not certain. Between the trimmed V and J ends, which lost 2 bases and 7 bases, there was a span of 3 bases. Germline V lookup: CDR1 ENHRY, CDR2 SYGVKD. CDR3 size: 11 residues. CDR3 protein: CAISERNEQFF. CDR3 nucleotides: TGTGCCATCAGTGAGAGAAATGAGCAGTTCTTC.

This chain links TRBV7-9 with TRBJ1-2; D is undetermined. V was clipped by 8 bases and J by 0 bases, with 10 bases between them. Germline CDR1 SEHNR, CDR2 FQNEAQ (reference sequence). The CDR3 length is 13 residues. The CDR3 is CASEIFANYGYTF. CDR3 sequence (DNA): TGTGCCAGCGAGATTTTTGCTAACTATGGCTACACCTTC. The variable domain in full, with the rest retrieved from reference TRBV7-9 and TRBJ1-2, is DTGVSQNPRHKITKRGQNVTFRCDPISEHNRLYWYRQTLGQGPEFLTYFQNEAQLEKSRLLSDRFSAERPKGSFSTLEIQRTEQGDSAMYLCASEIFANYGYTFGSGTRLTVV.

This clonotype was found a few times. The chain employs TRBV7-9 and TRBJ2-5; tentatively, D is TRBD1 (5 bases). The CDR3 extends over 11 amino acids. Germline CDR1 is SEHNR and CDR2 is FQNEAQ (reference sequence). The germline V and J ends were trimmed by 7 bases and 5 bases, with 8 bases remaining between them. The CDR3: CASNYRETQYF. DNA of the CDR3: TGTGCCAGCAACTACAGGGAGACCCAGTACTTC.

The chain uses TRBV4-1 and TRBJ2-5; D uncertain. The ends were cut back, 3 bases at V and 5 bases at J, with 10 bases in the middle. Germline-derived CDR1 and CDR2 are MGHRA and YSYEKL. The CDR3 runs to 13 residues. The DNA for the CDR3 is TGCGCCAGCAGCCATCGTAGCTGGGAGACCCAGTACTTC. Encoded protein: CASSHRSWETQYF.

The CDR3 DNA is TGTGCCAGCAGCCTAAGGGGGGGCGGCAGCATGAACACTGAAGCTTTCTTT. Translation: CASSLRGGGSMNTEAFF. The gene calls are TRBV7-9 and TRBJ1-1, with TRBD1 as a possible D gene (6 bases). Trimming shortened V by 5 bases and J by 0 bases, and 19 bases separated the two germline ends. This CDR3 region has 17 residues. CDR1 and CDR2 from the germline V gene are SEHNR and FQNEAQ (reference sequence).

This clonotype was counted only a few times. V and J are TRBV11-3 and TRBJ1-2; D may be TRBD1 (5 bases). Trimming left V 4 bases short and J 5 bases short, with 17 bases between. The CDR3 has 15 residues. The germline CDR1 and CDR2 sequences are SGHNT and YENEEA. The CDR3 DNA reads TGTGCCAGCAGCTCCTCGGGACGATCCCCTTATGGCTACACCTTC. Amino acid sequence: CASSSSGRSPYGYTF.